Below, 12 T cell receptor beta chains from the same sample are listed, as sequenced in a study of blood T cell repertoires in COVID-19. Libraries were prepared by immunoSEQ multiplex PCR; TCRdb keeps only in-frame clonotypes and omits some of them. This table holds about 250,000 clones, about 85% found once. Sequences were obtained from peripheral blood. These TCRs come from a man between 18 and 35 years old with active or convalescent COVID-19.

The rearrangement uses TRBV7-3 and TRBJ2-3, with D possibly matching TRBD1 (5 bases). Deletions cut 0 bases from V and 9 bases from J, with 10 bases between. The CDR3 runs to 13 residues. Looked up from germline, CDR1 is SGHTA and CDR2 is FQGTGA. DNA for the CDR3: TGTGCCAGCAGCTTAACGGTCAGGGAAACGCAGTATTTT. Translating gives CASSLTVRETQYF.

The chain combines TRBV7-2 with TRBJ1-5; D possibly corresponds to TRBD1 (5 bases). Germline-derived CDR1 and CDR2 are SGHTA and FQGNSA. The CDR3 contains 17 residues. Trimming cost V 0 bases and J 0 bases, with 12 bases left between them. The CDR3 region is CASSLAGGTYSNQPQHF. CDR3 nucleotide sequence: TGTGCCAGCAGCTTAGCCGGGGGAACATATAGCAATCAGCCCCAGCATTTT. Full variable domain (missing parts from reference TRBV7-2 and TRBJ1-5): GAGVSQSPSNKVTEKGKDVELRCDPISGHTALYWYRQSLGQGLEFLIYFQGNSAPDKSGLPSDRFSAERTGGSVSTLTIQRTQQEDSAVYLCASSLAGGTYSNQPQHFGDGTRLSIL.

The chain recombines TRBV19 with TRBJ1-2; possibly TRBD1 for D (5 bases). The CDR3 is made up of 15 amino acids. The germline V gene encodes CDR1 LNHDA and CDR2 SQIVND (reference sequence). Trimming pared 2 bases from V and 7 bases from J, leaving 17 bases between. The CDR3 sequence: CASSITSQGSGGYTF. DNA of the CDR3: TGTGCCAGTAGTATAACTTCCCAGGGTTCTGGTGGCTACACCTTC.

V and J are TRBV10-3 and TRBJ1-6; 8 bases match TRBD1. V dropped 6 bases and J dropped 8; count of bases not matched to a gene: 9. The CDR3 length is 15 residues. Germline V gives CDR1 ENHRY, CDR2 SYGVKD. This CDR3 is CAISRQGANYSPLHF. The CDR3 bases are TGTGCCATCAGCCGGCAGGGGGCGAATTATTCACCCCTCCACTTT.

CDR3 residues: CASSQDRGDQPQHF. Written as DNA, the CDR3 is TGTGCCAGCAGCCAGGACAGGGGGGATCAGCCCCAGCATTTT. The rearrangement joins TRBV5-6 to TRBJ1-5, with 10 nucleotides matching TRBD1. V shed 4 bases and J 5 bases; nucleotides not matched to a gene: 3. The germline V gene encodes CDR1 SGHDT and CDR2 YYEEEE. The CDR3 contains 14 residues.

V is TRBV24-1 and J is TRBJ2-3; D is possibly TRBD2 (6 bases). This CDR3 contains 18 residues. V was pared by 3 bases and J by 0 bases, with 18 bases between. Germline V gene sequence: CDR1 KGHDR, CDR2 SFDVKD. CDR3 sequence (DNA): TGTGCCACCAGTGATCCCCTCGGGAGCGGTACTAGCACAGATACGCAGTATTTT. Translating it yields CATSDPLGSGTSTDTQYF.

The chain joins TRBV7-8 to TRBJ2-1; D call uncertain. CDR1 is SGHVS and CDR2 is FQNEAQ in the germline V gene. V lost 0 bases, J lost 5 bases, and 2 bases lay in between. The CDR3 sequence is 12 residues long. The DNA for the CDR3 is TGTGCCAGCAGCTTAGCCAACAATGAGCAGTTCTTC. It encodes CASSLANNEQFF.

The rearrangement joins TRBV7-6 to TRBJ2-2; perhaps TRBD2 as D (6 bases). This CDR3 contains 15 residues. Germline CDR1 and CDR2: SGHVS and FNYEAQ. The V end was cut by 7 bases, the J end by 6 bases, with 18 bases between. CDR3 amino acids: CASTPRGGGSGELFF. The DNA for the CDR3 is TGTGCCAGCACCCCCCGCGGTGGGGGGTCCGGGGAGCTGTTTTTT. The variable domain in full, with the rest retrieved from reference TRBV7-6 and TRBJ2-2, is GAGVSQSPRYKVTKRGQDVALRCDPISGHVSLYWYRQALGQGPEFLTYFNYEAQQDKSGLPNDRFSAERPEGSISTLTIQRTEQRDSAMYRCASTPRGGGSGELFFGEGSRLTVL.

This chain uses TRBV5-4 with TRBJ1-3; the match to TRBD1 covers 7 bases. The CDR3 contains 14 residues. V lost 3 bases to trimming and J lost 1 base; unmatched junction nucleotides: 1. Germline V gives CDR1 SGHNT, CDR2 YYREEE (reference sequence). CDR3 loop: CASSSQGSGNTIYF. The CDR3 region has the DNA TGTGCCAGCAGCTCACAGGGGTCTGGAAACACCATATATTTT.

CDR3 loop: CASSSTPDYEQYF. The CDR3 DNA is TGTGCCAGCAGTTCGACACCTGACTACGAGCAGTACTTC. The chain uses TRBV27 and TRBJ2-7; D ambiguous. CDR1 is MNHEY and CDR2 is SMNVEV in the germline V gene (reference sequence). The CDR3 is 13 amino acids. The V gene lost 4 bases and the J gene lost 3 bases, with 10 bases spanning the gap.

CDR3 amino acids: CASSIAGGPGEQFF. CDR3 bases: TGTGCCAGCAGTATAGCGGGAGGGCCCGGGGAGCAGTTCTTC. The rearrangement uses TRBV28 and TRBJ2-1, with TRBD2 matching over 11 bases. Trimming at V came to 5 bases and at J to 10 bases, leaving 7 bases not matched to a gene. Germline loops: CDR1 MDHEN, CDR2 SYDVKM. This CDR3 comprises 14 residues.

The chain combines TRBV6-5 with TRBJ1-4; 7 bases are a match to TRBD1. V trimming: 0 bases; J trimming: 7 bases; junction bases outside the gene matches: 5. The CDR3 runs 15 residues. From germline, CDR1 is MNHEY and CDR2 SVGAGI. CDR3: CASSYSGQAVEKLFF. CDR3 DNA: TGTGCCAGCAGTTACTCTGGACAGGCGGTTGAAAAACTGTTTTTT.